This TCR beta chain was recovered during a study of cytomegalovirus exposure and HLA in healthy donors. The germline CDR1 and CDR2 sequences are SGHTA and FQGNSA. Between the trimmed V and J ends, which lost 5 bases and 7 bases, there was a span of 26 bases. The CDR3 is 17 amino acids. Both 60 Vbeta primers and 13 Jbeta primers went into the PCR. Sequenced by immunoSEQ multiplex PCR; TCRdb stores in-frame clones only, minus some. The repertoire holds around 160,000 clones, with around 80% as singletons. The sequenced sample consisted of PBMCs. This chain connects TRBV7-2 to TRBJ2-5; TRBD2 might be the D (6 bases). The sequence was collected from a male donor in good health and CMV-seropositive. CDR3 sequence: CASSLRLGLGMFGTQYF. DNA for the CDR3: TGTGCCAGCAGCCTAAGACTAGGATTGGGGATGTTTGGGACCCAGTACTTC.